The present entry profiles one T cell receptor (beta chain) with its context. Its antigen is not yet known. Base qualities are not recorded, but no much larger clone differs from it by a single base. This sample is drawn from a study of shared clonotypes between healthy human individuals (dated by TCRdb to about 2020). As for the study more broadly: A couple of women and a few men aged 18 to 49 years were included in the cohort. For each donor, three plates each were used for CD4 naive and CD4 memory, two plates were used for CD8 naive, and one plate was used for CD8 memory. Blood TCR repertoires of five healthy adults were deeply sequenced to estimate repertoire size and the extent of clonotype sharing between individuals. To increase sequencing depth and limit assay-specific biases, different laboratories used diverse techniques to prepare libraries and sequence TCR repertoires. Between about 0.94 and 10 billion PBMCs per donor were obtained by leukapheresis.

Overall study outcomes, separate from this receptor: When a few donors were compared, the shared fraction of clonotypes was about 5.4% for naive CD4, more than 3% for naive CD8, 2% to 2.5% for memory CD4, and around 0.37% for memory CD8. Naive subsets generally had larger estimated clonotype richness than memory subsets. Sampling was limited to blood, and TCR repertoires in tissue likely differ from TCR repertoires in blood. Incomplete sequencing was indicated by rarefaction of sorted-subset datasets, despite the large sequencing depth. Because the study included a small number of donors, the genetic and exposure-history diversity represented was limited. Pairwise subsampling led to the expectation that sequencing depth would affect the degree of clonotype sharing among donors. Compared with non-shared clonotypes, the clonotypes found in all four sorted-subset donors had higher generation probabilities.

TCR CDR3 regions were amplified from genomic DNA by multiplex PCR using the deep immunoSEQ assay. Genomic DNA extracted from each cell subset was distributed evenly over all wells of several immunoSEQ 96-well plates, and each plate served as one replicate. Each replicate PCR for sorted subsets received about 210 ng genomic DNA, equal to roughly 30,000 T cell genomes. Purified libraries were measured with a Qubit 3.0 fluorometer, size-checked on a Bioanalyzer 2100, and measured again with the KAPA Library Quantification kit. A separate single-read 150-cycle Illumina NextSeq 550 flow cell was used to sequence each immunoSEQ 96-well plate. In the authors' own workflow: The immunoSEQ output contained only junctional sequences without quality scores, so filtering could not match that applied to full-length reads. To assign V/J genes and CDR3, sequences were annotated using PyIR, a Python wrapper for IgBLAST v1.9, with IMGT germline references. Reads with weak V/J assignments (E-value above 1e-6), missing CDR3, stop codons, out-of-frame junctions, or ambiguous translated residues were removed. V3J clonotypes were defined by identical inferred V gene, J gene, and CDR3 amino acid sequence. To compute the percentage overlap between repertoires, the number of shared unique clonotypes was divided by the size of the smaller repertoire. Richness of each repertoire was evaluated using RTK rarefaction, the Chao1 estimator, and Recon v2.1 estimates of unobserved clonotypes. For all TCRbeta clonotypes obtained by the gDNA method from a few donors, generation probabilities were computed with OLGA. The table was pulled from immuneACCESS by TCRdb, which kept in-frame rearrangements only. Such tables lose some clones; where checked, under half of the loss comes from unresolved V genes, and the rest has no known cause. V and J calls and clone size are those listed in that table; D and trimming were worked out from the DNA. The sample table shows some 2 million clones, and roughly 94% are seen once. Of the sample, about 1.1% falls within the top ten clones.

CD8 naive samples were CD45RO-negative cells positively selected for CCR7, giving a CD45RA+CCR7+ population that excluded TemRA cells. The donors were healthy, HIV-negative adults who had no recently reported acute infections or vaccinations. Every donor was a Caucasian adult residing in Nashville, Tennessee, USA. Blood was obtained by leukapheresis, after which PBMCs were separated by Ficoll-Histopaque density gradient centrifugation and cryopreserved in liquid nitrogen vapor phase. Analytical flow cytometry was used to check the purity and quantity of every magnetically sorted T cell population. Genomic DNA was isolated from each sorted fraction and quantified by UV absorbance on a Nanodrop 2000c. CDR1 and CDR2, looked up from the germline V gene, are SGHRS and YFSETQ. Here V drops 3 bases and J drops 0 bases, and the junction holds 4 bases not matched to any gene. Inclusive of the bounding cysteine and phenylalanine, the CDR3 is 15 residues long. The retained sequence is limited to the CDR3, 45 bases, with the frame set at the first base.

This receptor was identified in a man between 18 and 35 years old in good health. The sample was naive CD8+ T cells sorted from blood. Interpreted using the paper, the cell subset or site label stands for: CD45RA+CCR7+. The rearranged chain carries TRBV5-1 and TRBJ2-3; 7 of the junction bases match TRBD2. The DNA sequence is as follows: TGCGCCAGCAGCTACGGACTAGGAAGCACAGATACGCAGTATTTT. Its product reads: CASSYGLGSTDTQYF.